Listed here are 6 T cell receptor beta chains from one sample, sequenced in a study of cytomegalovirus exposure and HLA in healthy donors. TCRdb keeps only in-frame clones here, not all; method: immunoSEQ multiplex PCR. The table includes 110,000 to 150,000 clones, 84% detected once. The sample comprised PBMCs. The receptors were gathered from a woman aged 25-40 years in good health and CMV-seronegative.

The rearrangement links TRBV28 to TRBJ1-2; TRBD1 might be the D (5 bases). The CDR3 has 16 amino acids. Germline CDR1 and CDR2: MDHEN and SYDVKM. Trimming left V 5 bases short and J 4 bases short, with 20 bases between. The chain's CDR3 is CASSDSYDSLTYGYTF. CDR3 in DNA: TGTGCCAGCAGTGACAGCTACGATTCTCTCACCTATGGCTACACCTTC.

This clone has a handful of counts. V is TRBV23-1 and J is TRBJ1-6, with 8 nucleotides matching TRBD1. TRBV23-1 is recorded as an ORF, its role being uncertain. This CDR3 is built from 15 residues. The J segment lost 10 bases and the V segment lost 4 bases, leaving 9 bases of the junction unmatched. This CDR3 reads CASSPRTGNSSPLHF. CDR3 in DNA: TGCGCCAGCAGTCCTCGGACAGGGAATTCCTCACCCCTCCACTTT.

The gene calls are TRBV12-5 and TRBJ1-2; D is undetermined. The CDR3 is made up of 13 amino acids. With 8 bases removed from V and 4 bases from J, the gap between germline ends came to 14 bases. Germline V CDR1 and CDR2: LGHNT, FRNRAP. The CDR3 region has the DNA TGTGCTAGTTCACTCTCACTCGGCTATGGCTACACCTTC. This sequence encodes CASSLSLGYGYTF.

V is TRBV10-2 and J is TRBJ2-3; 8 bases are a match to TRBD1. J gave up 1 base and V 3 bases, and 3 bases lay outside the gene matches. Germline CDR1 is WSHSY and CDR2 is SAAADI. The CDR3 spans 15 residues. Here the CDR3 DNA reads TGCGCCAGCAGTGACCCGGGACAGGGCACAGATACGCAGTATTTT. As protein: CASSDPGQGTDTQYF.

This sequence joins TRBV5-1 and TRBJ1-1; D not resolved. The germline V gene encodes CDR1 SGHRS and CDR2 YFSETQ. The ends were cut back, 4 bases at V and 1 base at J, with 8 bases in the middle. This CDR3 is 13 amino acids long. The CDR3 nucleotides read TGCGCCAGCAGCGAGGGAACGAACACTGAAGCTTTCTTT. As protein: CASSEGTNTEAFF.

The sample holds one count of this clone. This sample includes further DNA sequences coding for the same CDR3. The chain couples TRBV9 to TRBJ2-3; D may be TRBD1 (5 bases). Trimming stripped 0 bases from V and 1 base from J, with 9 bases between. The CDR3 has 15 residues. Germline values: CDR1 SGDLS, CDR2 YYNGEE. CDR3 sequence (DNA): TGTGCCAGCAGCGTAGAGCAGGGTGGCACAGATACGCAGTATTTT. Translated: CASSVEQGGTDTQYF.